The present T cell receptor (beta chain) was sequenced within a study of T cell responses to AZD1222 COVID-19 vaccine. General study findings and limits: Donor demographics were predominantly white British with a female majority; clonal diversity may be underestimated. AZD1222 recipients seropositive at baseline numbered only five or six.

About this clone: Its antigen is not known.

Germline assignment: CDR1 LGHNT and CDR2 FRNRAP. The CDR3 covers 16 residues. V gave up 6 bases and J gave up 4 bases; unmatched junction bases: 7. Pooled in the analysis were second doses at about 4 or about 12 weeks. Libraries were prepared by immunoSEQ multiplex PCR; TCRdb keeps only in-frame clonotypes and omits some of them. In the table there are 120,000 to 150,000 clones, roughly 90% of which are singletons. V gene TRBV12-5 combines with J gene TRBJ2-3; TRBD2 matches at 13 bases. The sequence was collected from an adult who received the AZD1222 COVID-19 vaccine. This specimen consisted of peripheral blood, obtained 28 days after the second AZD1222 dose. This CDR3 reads CASGFELAGGPDTQYF. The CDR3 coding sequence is TGTGCTAGTGGATTCGAACTAGCGGGAGGGCCAGATACGCAGTATTTT.